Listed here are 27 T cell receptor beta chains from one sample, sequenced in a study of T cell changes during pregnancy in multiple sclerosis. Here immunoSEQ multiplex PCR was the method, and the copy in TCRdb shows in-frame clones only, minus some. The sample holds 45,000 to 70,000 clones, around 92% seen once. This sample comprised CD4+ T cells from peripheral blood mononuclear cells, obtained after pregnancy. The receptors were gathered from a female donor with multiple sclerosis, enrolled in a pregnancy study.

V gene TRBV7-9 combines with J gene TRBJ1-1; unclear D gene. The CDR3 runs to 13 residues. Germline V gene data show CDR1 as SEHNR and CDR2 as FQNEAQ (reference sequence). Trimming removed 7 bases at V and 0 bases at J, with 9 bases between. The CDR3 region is CASTPRVNTEAFF. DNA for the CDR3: TGTGCCAGCACCCCAAGAGTGAACACTGAAGCTTTCTTT.

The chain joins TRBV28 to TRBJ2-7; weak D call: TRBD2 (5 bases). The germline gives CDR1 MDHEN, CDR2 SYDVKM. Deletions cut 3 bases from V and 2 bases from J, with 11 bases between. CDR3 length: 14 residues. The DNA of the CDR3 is TGTGCCAGCAGTTTGCGCGGGTTCACCTACGAGCAGTACTTC. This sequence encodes CASSLRGFTYEQYF.

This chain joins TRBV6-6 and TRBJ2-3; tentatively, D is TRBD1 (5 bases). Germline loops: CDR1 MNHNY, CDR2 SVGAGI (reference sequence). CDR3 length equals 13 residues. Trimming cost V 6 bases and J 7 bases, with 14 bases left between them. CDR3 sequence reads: CASRGPATHTQYF. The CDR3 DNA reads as TGTGCCAGCAGGGGGCCAGCGACACATACGCAGTATTTT.

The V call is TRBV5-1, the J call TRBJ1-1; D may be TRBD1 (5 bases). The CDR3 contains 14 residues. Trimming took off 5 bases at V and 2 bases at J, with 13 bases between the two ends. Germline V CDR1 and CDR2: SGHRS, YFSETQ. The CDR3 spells CASSQWGRNTEAFF. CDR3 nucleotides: TGCGCCAGCAGTCAGTGGGGCCGTAACACTGAAGCTTTCTTT.

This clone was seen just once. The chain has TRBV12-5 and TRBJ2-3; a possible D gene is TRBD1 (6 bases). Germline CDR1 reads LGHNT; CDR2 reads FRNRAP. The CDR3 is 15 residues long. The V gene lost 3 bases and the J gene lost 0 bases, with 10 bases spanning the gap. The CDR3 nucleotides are TGTGCTAGTGGTTTTGGACAGACTAGCACAGATACGCAGTATTTT. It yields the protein CASGFGQTSTDTQYF.

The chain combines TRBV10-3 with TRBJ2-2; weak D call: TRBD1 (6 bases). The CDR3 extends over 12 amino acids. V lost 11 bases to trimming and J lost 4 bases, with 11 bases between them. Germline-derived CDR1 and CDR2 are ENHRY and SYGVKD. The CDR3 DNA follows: TGTGCCTCTAGCAGGGGCACCGGGGAGCTGTTTTTT. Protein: CASSRGTGELFF.

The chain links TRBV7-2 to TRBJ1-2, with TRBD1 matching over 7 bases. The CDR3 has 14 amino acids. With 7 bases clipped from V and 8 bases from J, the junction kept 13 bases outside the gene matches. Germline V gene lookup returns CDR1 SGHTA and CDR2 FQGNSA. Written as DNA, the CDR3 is TGTGCCAGCACCCTGGGGCAGGGGGGTCGGGGCTACACCTTC. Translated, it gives CASTLGQGGRGYTF.

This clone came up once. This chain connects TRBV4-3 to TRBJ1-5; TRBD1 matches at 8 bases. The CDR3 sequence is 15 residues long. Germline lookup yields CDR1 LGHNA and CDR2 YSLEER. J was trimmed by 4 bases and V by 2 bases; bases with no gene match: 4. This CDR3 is CASSQRQGANQPQHF. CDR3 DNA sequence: TGCGCCAGCAGCCAACGGCAGGGGGCGAATCAGCCCCAGCATTTT.

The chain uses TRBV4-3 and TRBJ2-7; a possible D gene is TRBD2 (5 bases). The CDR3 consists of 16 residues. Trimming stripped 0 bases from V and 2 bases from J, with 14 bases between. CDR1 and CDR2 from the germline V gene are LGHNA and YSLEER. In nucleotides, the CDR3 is TGCGCCAGCAGCCAAGATTGGGCTAGCTTCACCTACGAGCAGTACTTC. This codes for CASSQDWASFTYEQYF.

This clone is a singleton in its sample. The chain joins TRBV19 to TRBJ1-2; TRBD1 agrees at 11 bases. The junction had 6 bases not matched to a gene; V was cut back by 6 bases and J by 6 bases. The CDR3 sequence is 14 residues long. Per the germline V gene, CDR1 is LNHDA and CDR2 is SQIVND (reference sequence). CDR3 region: CASSRTGGLNGYTF. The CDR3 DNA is TGTGCCAGTAGCCGGACAGGGGGCTTGAATGGCTACACCTTC. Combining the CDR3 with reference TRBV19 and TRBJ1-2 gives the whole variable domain DGGITQSPKYLFRKEGQNVTLSCEQNLNHDAMYWYRQDPGQGLRLIYYSQIVNDFQKGDIAEGYSVSREKKESFPLTVTSAQKNPTAFYLCASSRTGGLNGYTFGSGTRLTVV.

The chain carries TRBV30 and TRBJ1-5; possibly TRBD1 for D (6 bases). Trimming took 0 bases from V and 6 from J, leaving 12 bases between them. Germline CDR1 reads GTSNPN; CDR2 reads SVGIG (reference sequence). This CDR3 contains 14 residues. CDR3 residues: CAWSVTGPAQPQHF. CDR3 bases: TGTGCCTGGAGTGTAACAGGGCCAGCTCAGCCCCAGCATTTT.

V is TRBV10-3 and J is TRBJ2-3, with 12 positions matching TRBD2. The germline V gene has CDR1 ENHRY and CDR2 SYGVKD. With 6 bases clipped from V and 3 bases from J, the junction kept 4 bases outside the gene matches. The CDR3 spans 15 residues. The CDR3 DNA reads TGTGCCATCAGACCGACTAGCGGGGGTACAGATACGCAGTATTTT. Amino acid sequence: CAIRPTSGGTDTQYF.

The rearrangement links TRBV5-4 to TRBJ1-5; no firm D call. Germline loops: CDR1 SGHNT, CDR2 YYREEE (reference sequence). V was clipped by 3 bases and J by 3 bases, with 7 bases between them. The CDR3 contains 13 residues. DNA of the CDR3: TGTGCCAGCAGCTCAGAGGCCAATCAGCCCCAGCATTTT. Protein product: CASSSEANQPQHF.

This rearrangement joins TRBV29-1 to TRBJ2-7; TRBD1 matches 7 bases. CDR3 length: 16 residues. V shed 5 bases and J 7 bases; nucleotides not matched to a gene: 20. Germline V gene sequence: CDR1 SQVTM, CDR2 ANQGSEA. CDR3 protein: CSVFTPSAQGVLEQYF. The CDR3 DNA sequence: TGCAGCGTTTTTACCCCCTCGGCGCAGGGGGTTTTGGAGCAGTACTTC.

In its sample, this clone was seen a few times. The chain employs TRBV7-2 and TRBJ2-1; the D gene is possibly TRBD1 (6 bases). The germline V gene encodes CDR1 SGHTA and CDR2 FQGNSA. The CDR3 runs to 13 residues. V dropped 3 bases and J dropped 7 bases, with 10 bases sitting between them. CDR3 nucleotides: TGTGCCAGCAGCTTCTCAGGGGTTAATGAGCAGTTCTTC. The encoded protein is CASSFSGVNEQFF.

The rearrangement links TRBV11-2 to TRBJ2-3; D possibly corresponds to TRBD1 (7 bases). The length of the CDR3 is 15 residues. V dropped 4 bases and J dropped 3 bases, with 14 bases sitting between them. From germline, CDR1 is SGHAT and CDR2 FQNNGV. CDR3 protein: CASSSRGDRTDTQYF. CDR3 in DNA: TGTGCCAGCAGCTCCAGGGGGGACCGGACAGATACGCAGTATTTT. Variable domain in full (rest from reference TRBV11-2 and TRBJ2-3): EAGVAQSPRYKIIEKRQSVAFWCNPISGHATLYWYQQILGQGPKLLIQFQNNGVVDDSQLPKDRFSAERLKGVDSTLKIQPAKLEDSAVYLCASSSRGDRTDTQYFGPGTRLTVL.

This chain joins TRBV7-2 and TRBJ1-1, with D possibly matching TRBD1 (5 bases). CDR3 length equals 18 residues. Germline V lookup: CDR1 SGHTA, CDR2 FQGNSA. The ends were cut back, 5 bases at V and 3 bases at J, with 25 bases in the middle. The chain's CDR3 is CASSPRNAGRGLDTEAFF. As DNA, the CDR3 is TGTGCCAGCAGCCCAAGAAACGCGGGACGAGGGTTGGACACTGAAGCTTTCTTT. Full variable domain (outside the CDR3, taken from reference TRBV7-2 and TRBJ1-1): GAGVSQSPSNKVTEKGKDVELRCDPISGHTALYWYRQSLGQGLEFLIYFQGNSAPDKSGLPSDRFSAERTGGSVSTLTIQRTQQEDSAVYLCASSPRNAGRGLDTEAFFGQGTRLTVV.

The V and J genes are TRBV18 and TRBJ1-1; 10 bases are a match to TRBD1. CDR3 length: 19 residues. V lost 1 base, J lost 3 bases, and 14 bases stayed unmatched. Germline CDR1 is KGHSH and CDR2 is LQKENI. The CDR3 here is CASSPLPDRGQMGDTEAFF. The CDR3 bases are TGTGCCAGCTCACCACTACCCGACAGGGGGCAGATGGGCGACACTGAAGCTTTCTTT.

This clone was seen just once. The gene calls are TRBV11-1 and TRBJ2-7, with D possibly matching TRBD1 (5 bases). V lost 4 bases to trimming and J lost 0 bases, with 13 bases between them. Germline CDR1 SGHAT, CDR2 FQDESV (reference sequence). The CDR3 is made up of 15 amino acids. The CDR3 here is CASSSRADSSYEQYF. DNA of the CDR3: TGTGCCAGCAGCTCCCGAGCCGACAGCTCCTACGAGCAGTACTTC.

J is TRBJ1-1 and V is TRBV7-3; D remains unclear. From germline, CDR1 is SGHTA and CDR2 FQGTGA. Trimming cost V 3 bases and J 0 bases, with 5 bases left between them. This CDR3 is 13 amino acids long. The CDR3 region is CASSFTVNTEAFF. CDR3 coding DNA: TGTGCCAGCAGCTTTACGGTGAACACTGAAGCTTTCTTT.

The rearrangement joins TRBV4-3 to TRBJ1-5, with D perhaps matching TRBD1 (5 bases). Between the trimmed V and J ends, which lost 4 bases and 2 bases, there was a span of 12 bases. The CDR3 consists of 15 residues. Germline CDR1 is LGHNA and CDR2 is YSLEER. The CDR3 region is CASSLRTGGNQPQHF. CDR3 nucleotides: TGCGCCAGCAGCCTTAGGACGGGGGGCAATCAGCCCCAGCATTTT.

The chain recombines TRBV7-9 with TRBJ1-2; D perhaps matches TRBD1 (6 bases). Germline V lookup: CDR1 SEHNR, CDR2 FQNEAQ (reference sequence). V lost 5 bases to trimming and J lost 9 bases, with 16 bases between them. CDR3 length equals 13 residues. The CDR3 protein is CASSGGPALSYTF. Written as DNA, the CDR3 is TGTGCCAGCAGCGGGGGCCCAGCCTTGAGCTACACCTTC.

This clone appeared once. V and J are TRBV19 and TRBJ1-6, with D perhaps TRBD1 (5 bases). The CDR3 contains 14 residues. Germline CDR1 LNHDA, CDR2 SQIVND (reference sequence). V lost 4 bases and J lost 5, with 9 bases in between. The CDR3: CASSRSGNNSPLHF. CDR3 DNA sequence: TGTGCCAGTAGTAGGTCAGGGAATAATTCACCCCTCCACTTT.

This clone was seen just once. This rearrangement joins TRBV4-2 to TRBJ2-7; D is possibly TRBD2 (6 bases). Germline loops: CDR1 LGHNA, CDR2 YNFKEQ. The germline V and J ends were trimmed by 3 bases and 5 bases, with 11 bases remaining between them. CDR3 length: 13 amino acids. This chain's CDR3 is CASSQGGSNEQYF. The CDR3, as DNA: TGTGCCAGCAGCCAGGGGGGAAGTAACGAGCAGTACTTC.

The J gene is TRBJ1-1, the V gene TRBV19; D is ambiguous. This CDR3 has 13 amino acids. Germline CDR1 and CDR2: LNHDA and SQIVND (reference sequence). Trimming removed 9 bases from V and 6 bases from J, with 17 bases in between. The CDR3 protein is CASTPKRFPEAFF. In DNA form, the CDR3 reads TGTGCCAGCACGCCTAAGAGGTTTCCTGAAGCTTTCTTT.

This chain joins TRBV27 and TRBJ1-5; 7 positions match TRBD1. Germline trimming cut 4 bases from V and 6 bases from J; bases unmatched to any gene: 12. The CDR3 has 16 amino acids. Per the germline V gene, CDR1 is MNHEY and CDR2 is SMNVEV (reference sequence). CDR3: CASSSTGARWSQPQHF. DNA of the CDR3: TGTGCCAGCAGTTCTACAGGGGCTCGGTGGAGTCAGCCCCAGCATTTT.

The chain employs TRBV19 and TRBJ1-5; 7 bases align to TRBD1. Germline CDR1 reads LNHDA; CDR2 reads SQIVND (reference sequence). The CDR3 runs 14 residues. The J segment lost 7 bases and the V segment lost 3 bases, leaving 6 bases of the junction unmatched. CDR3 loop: CASSMRQGGQPQHF. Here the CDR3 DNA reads TGTGCCAGTAGTATGAGACAGGGCGGGCAGCCCCAGCATTTT.